Listed below are T cell receptor beta chains from one sample, sequenced in a study of blood T cell repertoires in COVID-19. Clones were read by immunoSEQ multiplex PCR, and TCRdb kept only the in-frame ones, dropping some. The sample gives 330,000 or so clones, 92% of which show up once; under 20% is in the top ten. Sequences were obtained from PBMCs or T cells enriched from blood (not recorded which). The receptors stem from a woman in her twenties or thirties who had recovered from COVID-19. The CDR3 runs from the conserved cysteine through the conserved F or W. The order of the fields is V gene, clone size, D gene, CDR3 length, J gene, CDR3 DNA, CDR3 protein. D genes are given only for firm matches. Clone sizes are given selectively: once, few, many, or a class where the clone is expanded.

V gene: TRBV29-1; clone size: .; D gene: .; CDR3 length: 13; J gene: TRBJ2-7; CDR3 DNA: TGCAGCGTGGTTCCAACAAACTCGGGCGAGCAGTACTTC; CDR3 protein: CSVVPTNSGEQYF
V gene: TRBV7-9; clone size: .; D gene: TRBD1; CDR3 length: 13; J gene: TRBJ2-7; CDR3 DNA: TGTGCCAGTTTTTCCGGGACAGGCTACGAGCAGTACTTC; CDR3 protein: CASFSGTGYEQYF
V gene: TRBV24-1; clone size: .; D gene: TRBD2; CDR3 length: 15; J gene: TRBJ2-3; CDR3 DNA: TGTGCCACCAGTGATCCGCGGGGGGGTAGCGATACGCAGTATTTT; CDR3 protein: CATSDPRGGSDTQYF
V gene: TRBV5-4; clone size: few; D gene: TRBD2; CDR3 length: 14; J gene: TRBJ2-1; CDR3 DNA: TGTGCCAGCAGCCCTTCGGGGAGGGCCTCAGAGCAGTTCTTC; CDR3 protein: CASSPSGRASEQFF
V gene: TRBV19; clone size: .; D gene: .; CDR3 length: 15; J gene: TRBJ2-7; CDR3 DNA: TGTGCCAGTAGTATAGACTACAGTCTCTCCTACGAGCAGTACTTC; CDR3 protein: CASSIDYSLSYEQYF
V gene: TRBV3-1/TRBV3-2; clone size: .; D gene: .; CDR3 length: 12; J gene: TRBJ1-6; CDR3 DNA: TGTGCCAGCAGCTTGAGTAATTCACCCCTCCACTTT; CDR3 protein: CASSLSNSPLHF
V gene: TRBV5-1; clone size: .; D gene: TRBD2; CDR3 length: 16; J gene: TRBJ2-1; CDR3 DNA: TGCGCCAGCAGCCCCGCCGGGACTAGCAGTGGATACGAGCAGTTCTTC; CDR3 protein: CASSPAGTSSGYEQFF
V gene: TRBV28; clone size: .; D gene: .; CDR3 length: 12; J gene: TRBJ1-5; CDR3 DNA: TGTGCCAGCAGTATCCCAAATCAGCCCCAGCATTTT; CDR3 protein: CASSIPNQPQHF
V gene: TRBV9; clone size: many; D gene: .; CDR3 length: 17; J gene: TRBJ2-1; CDR3 DNA: TGTGCCAGCAGCGCACAAGTTGGGGGGTCCTCCGACAATGAGCAGTTCTTC; CDR3 protein: CASSAQVGGSSDNEQFF
V gene: TRBV7-6; clone size: .; D gene: .; CDR3 length: 14; J gene: TRBJ2-7; CDR3 DNA: TGTGCCAGCAGCCACGGAGGGGTTCTCTACGAGCAGTACTTC; CDR3 protein: CASSHGGVLYEQYF
V gene: TRBV7-2; clone size: .; D gene: .; CDR3 length: 14; J gene: TRBJ2-7; CDR3 DNA: TGTGCCAGCAGCTTAGGTCGGGGGACCTACGAGCAGTACTTC; CDR3 protein: CASSLGRGTYEQYF
V gene: TRBV7-9; clone size: .; D gene: .; CDR3 length: 15; J gene: TRBJ1-5; CDR3 DNA: TGTGCCAGCAGCTTTCAGGGCGGCTACAATCAGCCCCAGCATTTT; CDR3 protein: CASSFQGGYNQPQHF
V gene: TRBV30; clone size: once; D gene: .; CDR3 length: 13; J gene: TRBJ1-1; CDR3 DNA: TGTGCCTGGAGGAGGTTAAGCGGCGCTGAAGCTTTCTTT; CDR3 protein: CAWRRLSGAEAFF
V gene: TRBV27; clone size: .; D gene: .; CDR3 length: 15; J gene: TRBJ2-3; CDR3 DNA: TGTGCCAGCAGTTTACCGGGGGAGCCCACAGATACGCAGTATTTT; CDR3 protein: CASSLPGEPTDTQYF
V gene: TRBV5-1; clone size: .; D gene: .; CDR3 length: 14; J gene: TRBJ2-5; CDR3 DNA: TGCGCCAGCAGCTTGTTCAGTGGGGGGGAGACCCAGTACTTC; CDR3 protein: CASSLFSGGETQYF
V gene: TRBV19; clone size: .; D gene: TRBD1; CDR3 length: 13; J gene: TRBJ1-6; CDR3 DNA: TGTGCCAGCCGAGGACAGGGAGATTCACCCCTCCACTTT; CDR3 protein: CASRGQGDSPLHF
V gene: TRBV7-3; clone size: .; D gene: TRBD1; CDR3 length: 14; J gene: TRBJ2-5; CDR3 DNA: TGTGCCAGCAGCGCCACAGGGGCCGGCGAGACCCAGTACTTC; CDR3 protein: CASSATGAGETQYF
V gene: TRBV29-1; clone size: .; D gene: TRBD1; CDR3 length: 13; J gene: TRBJ1-1; CDR3 DNA: TGCAGCACTGCGGGGACAGGGCTCACTGAAGCTTTCTTT; CDR3 protein: CSTAGTGLTEAFF
V gene: TRBV19; clone size: .; D gene: .; CDR3 length: 13; J gene: TRBJ2-4; CDR3 DNA: TGTGCCAGTAATGCTCTAGCAGGGGACATTCAGTACTTC; CDR3 protein: CASNALAGDIQYF
V gene: TRBV2; clone size: .; D gene: .; CDR3 length: 15; J gene: TRBJ2-2; CDR3 DNA: TGTGCCAGCAGTAGACGAACAGGGTCGCCCGGGGAGCTGTTTTTT; CDR3 protein: CASSRRTGSPGELFF
V gene: TRBV19; clone size: .; D gene: TRBD1; CDR3 length: 16; J gene: TRBJ1-1; CDR3 DNA: TGTGCCAGTAGTCCCCGTGGGGACAGCATGAAGGCTGAAGCTTTCTTT; CDR3 protein: CASSPRGDSMKAEAFF
V gene: TRBV27; clone size: once; D gene: .; CDR3 length: 13; J gene: TRBJ2-1; CDR3 DNA: TGTGCCAGCAGTACAGCGGACAGTTTTGAGCAGTTCTTC; CDR3 protein: CASSTADSFEQFF
V gene: TRBV13; clone size: .; D gene: .; CDR3 length: 14; J gene: TRBJ2-7; CDR3 DNA: TGTGCCAGCAGCTCCCTGACTAGAATCTACGAGCAGTACTTC; CDR3 protein: CASSSLTRIYEQYF
V gene: TRBV4-2; clone size: .; D gene: .; CDR3 length: 15; J gene: TRBJ2-2; CDR3 DNA: TGTGCCAGCAGCCAAGAACTCACGGGGACCGGGGAGCTGTTTTTT; CDR3 protein: CASSQELTGTGELFF
V gene: TRBV20-1; clone size: .; D gene: .; CDR3 length: 11; J gene: TRBJ2-3; CDR3 DNA: TGCAGTGCTATGGTCGGGAATACGCAGTATTTT; CDR3 protein: CSAMVGNTQYF
V gene: TRBV5-1; clone size: .; D gene: TRBD2; CDR3 length: 14; J gene: TRBJ2-3; CDR3 DNA: TGCGCCAGCAGCTTGCCGGGGGGATTCGATACGCAGTATTTT; CDR3 protein: CASSLPGGFDTQYF
V gene: TRBV28; clone size: .; D gene: TRBD2; CDR3 length: 15; J gene: TRBJ2-1; CDR3 DNA: TGTGCCAGCAGCGCGAGCGGGGGGACCTACAATGAGCAGTTCTTC; CDR3 protein: CASSASGGTYNEQFF
V gene: TRBV4-3; clone size: .; D gene: .; CDR3 length: 13; J gene: TRBJ1-6; CDR3 DNA: TGCGCCAGCAGCCAAGAAACCGGTTCACCCCTCCACTTT; CDR3 protein: CASSQETGSPLHF
V gene: TRBV21-1; clone size: .; D gene: .; CDR3 length: 13; J gene: TRBJ2-1; CDR3 DNA: TGTGCCAGCAGACAGAGCTCCTACAATGAGCAGTTCTTC; CDR3 protein: CASRQSSYNEQFF
V gene: TRBV6-5; clone size: .; D gene: .; CDR3 length: 14; J gene: TRBJ1-4; CDR3 DNA: TGTGCCAGCACCGTAGGGGGTACTAATGAAAAACTGTTTTTT; CDR3 protein: CASTVGGTNEKLFF
V gene: TRBV15; clone size: .; D gene: TRBD2; CDR3 length: 14; J gene: TRBJ2-2; CDR3 DNA: TGTGCCACCCAGCGGGGCCCGAACACCGGGGAGCTGTTTTTT; CDR3 protein: CATQRGPNTGELFF
V gene: TRBV5-4; clone size: once; D gene: .; CDR3 length: 13; J gene: TRBJ1-2; CDR3 DNA: TGTGCCAGCAGCAGCCGGGACACCTATGGCTACACCTTC; CDR3 protein: CASSSRDTYGYTF
V gene: TRBV18; clone size: .; D gene: .; CDR3 length: 15; J gene: TRBJ2-7; CDR3 DNA: TGTGCCAGCTCACAGGGGGAGAGTAACTCCTACGAGCAGTACTTC; CDR3 protein: CASSQGESNSYEQYF
V gene: TRBV19; clone size: once; D gene: .; CDR3 length: 15; J gene: TRBJ1-5; CDR3 DNA: TGTGCCAGTGATATTGCAGGGGATAGCAATCAGCCCCAGCATTTT; CDR3 protein: CASDIAGDSNQPQHF
V gene: TRBV6-5; clone size: .; D gene: .; CDR3 length: 16; J gene: TRBJ1-2; CDR3 DNA: TGTGCCAGCAGTTACTCGGCAGGGTCGGTAAACTATGGCTACACCTTC; CDR3 protein: CASSYSAGSVNYGYTF
V gene: TRBV19; clone size: .; D gene: TRBD1; CDR3 length: 13; J gene: TRBJ1-2; CDR3 DNA: TGTGCCAGTAGTGCCCGGGACAGGGACGGCTACACCTTC; CDR3 protein: CASSARDRDGYTF
V gene: TRBV7-9; clone size: .; D gene: TRBD2; CDR3 length: 17; J gene: TRBJ2-3; CDR3 DNA: TGTGCCAGCAGGTCAGGAAGGGGAGGGCGAGCGGCAGATACGCAGTATTTT; CDR3 protein: CASRSGRGGRAADTQYF
V gene: TRBV5-1; clone size: .; D gene: .; CDR3 length: 15; J gene: TRBJ1-2; CDR3 DNA: TGCGCCAGCAGCTTGGAGGGCAGGGTCGGCTATGGCTACACCTTC; CDR3 protein: CASSLEGRVGYGYTF
V gene: TRBV28; clone size: .; D gene: TRBD2; CDR3 length: 16; J gene: TRBJ2-7; CDR3 DNA: TGTGCCAGCAGTTTAGGACCCGGGACTAGCTCCTACGAGCAGTACTTC; CDR3 protein: CASSLGPGTSSYEQYF
V gene: TRBV2; clone size: .; D gene: TRBD1; CDR3 length: 14; J gene: TRBJ1-2; CDR3 DNA: TGTGCCAGCAGTGGGGGACAGGGCCTCTATGGCTACACCTTC; CDR3 protein: CASSGGQGLYGYTF
V gene: TRBV7-2; clone size: .; D gene: .; CDR3 length: 17; J gene: TRBJ2-1; CDR3 DNA: TGTGCCAGCAGTAAGTTTCGTGGTGGGGAGACCTACAATGAGCAGTTCTTC; CDR3 protein: CASSKFRGGETYNEQFF